Listed here are 27 T cell receptor beta chains from one sample, sequenced in a study of shared clonotypes between healthy human individuals. The table came from immunoSEQ multiplex PCR; TCRdb's copy has only in-frame clones and leaves some out. The sample lists 1,400,000 or so clones, about 98.5% seen once, with about 0.35% in the top ten. The sequenced sample was naive CD4+ T cells sorted from blood. Indicated subset: CD45RA+ positively selected. Receptors were obtained from a man aged 25 to 40 in good health.

The genes are TRBV27 and TRBJ2-5; possible D gene TRBD1, 5 bases. The CDR3 covers 14 residues. V lost 4 bases and J 2 bases, leaving 11 bases between the germline ends. Germline-derived CDR1 and CDR2 are MNHEY and SMNVEV (reference sequence). This CDR3 is CASSWGRGQETQYF. Written as DNA, the CDR3 is TGTGCCAGCAGTTGGGGCAGAGGTCAAGAGACCCAGTACTTC.

The rearrangement links TRBV27 to TRBJ2-7; 8 bases are shared with TRBD2. From germline, CDR1 is MNHEY and CDR2 SMNVEV (reference sequence). V lost 2 bases to trimming and J lost 2 bases; unmatched junction nucleotides: 8. CDR3 size: 16 residues. The CDR3 sequence is CASSLLSDGGAYEQYF. DNA of the CDR3: TGTGCCAGCAGTTTACTTTCCGACGGGGGGGCCTACGAGCAGTACTTC.

V is TRBV29-1 and J is TRBJ2-6; D is undetermined. Germline assignment: CDR1 SQVTM and CDR2 ANQGSEA. The CDR3 has 13 residues. With 6 bases removed from V and 3 bases from J, the gap between germline ends came to 9 bases. Written as DNA, the CDR3 is TGCAGCGTCGGCCCCTTTGGGGCCAACGTCCTGACTTTC. Amino acids: CSVGPFGANVLTF.

The rearrangement links TRBV11-2 to TRBJ2-7, with D tentatively TRBD2 (6 bases). With 2 bases removed from V and 0 bases from J, the gap between germline ends came to 11 bases. CDR1 is SGHAT and CDR2 is FQNNGV in the germline V gene. This CDR3 is built from 15 residues. CDR3 sequence: CASSLNSGHSYEQYF. In DNA form, the CDR3 reads TGTGCCAGCAGCTTAAACAGCGGGCACTCCTACGAGCAGTACTTC.

This clone was detected once. V and J are TRBV29-1 and TRBJ2-3; no firm D call. Deletions cut 4 bases from V and 1 base from J, with 18 bases between. The CDR3 is 16 residues long. The V gene's germline CDR1 is SQVTM and CDR2 ANQGSEA. The CDR3 sequence: CSVAAWGSQGTDTQYF. CDR3 in DNA: TGCAGCGTTGCCGCGTGGGGATCTCAAGGCACAGATACGCAGTATTTT.

This chain connects TRBV27 to TRBJ1-4, with D tentatively TRBD1 (5 bases). Germline lookup yields CDR1 MNHEY and CDR2 SMNVEV (reference sequence). V was clipped by 6 bases and J by 6 bases, with 14 bases between them. There are 14 residues in the CDR3. CDR3 protein: CASRSGRMDEKLFF. In DNA form, the CDR3 reads TGTGCCAGCAGGTCGGGACGGATGGATGAAAAACTGTTTTTT.

CDR3 nucleotide sequence: TGTGCCAGCAGTTTATCGGGGCTACCCTCCTACGAGCAGTACTTC. As protein: CASSLSGLPSYEQYF. The chain couples TRBV28 to TRBJ2-7, with D perhaps matching TRBD1 or TRBD2 (5 bases each). V was trimmed by 1 base and J by 0 bases, leaving 10 bases between them. Per germline, CDR1 MDHEN and CDR2 SYDVKM. This CDR3 contains 15 residues.

The rearrangement links TRBV7-9 to TRBJ2-1, with no clear D. Germline V gene sequence: CDR1 SEHNR, CDR2 FQNEAQ (reference sequence). The CDR3 spans 12 residues. V dropped 5 bases and J dropped 9 bases, with 11 bases sitting between them. The CDR3 spells CASSETRLEQFF. CDR3 bases: TGTGCCAGCAGCGAGACACGACTTGAGCAGTTCTTC.

This chain joins TRBV2 and TRBJ1-5; D might be TRBD1 (6 bases). The CDR3 spans 14 residues. V lost 3 bases and J lost 3, with 9 bases in between. The germline V gene has CDR1 SNHLY and CDR2 FYNNEI. The CDR3 sequence is CASSETGFNQPQHF. CDR3 DNA sequence: TGTGCCAGCAGTGAGACAGGATTCAATCAGCCCCAGCATTTT.

This rearrangement joins TRBV7-9 to TRBJ1-4, with a weak D call TRBD1 (5 bases). The CDR3 spans 16 residues. CDR1 SEHNR and CDR2 FQNEAQ come from the germline V gene (reference sequence). V gave up 4 bases and J gave up 8 bases, with 20 bases separating them. The CDR3 protein is CASSSSLGASKEKLFF. DNA for the CDR3: TGTGCCAGCAGCTCCTCCCTAGGGGCCAGTAAAGAAAAACTGTTTTTT.

The chain couples TRBV13 to TRBJ1-3; D not certain. Trimming cost V 7 bases and J 2 bases, with 18 bases left between them. Germline values: CDR1 PRHDT, CDR2 FYEKMQ (reference sequence). This CDR3 is built from 16 residues. CDR3 sequence (DNA): TGTGCCAGCACTCCAGCCGGCAGGATGCCTGGAAACACCATATATTTT. Protein sequence: CASTPAGRMPGNTIYF.

J is TRBJ2-2 and V is TRBV11-3; 12 nucleotides match TRBD2. The CDR3 length is 16 residues. The germline V gene encodes CDR1 SGHNT and CDR2 YENEEA. J was trimmed by 5 bases and V by 5 bases; bases with no gene match: 6. The CDR3 loop is CASSRTSGVGTGELFF. As DNA, the CDR3 is TGTGCCAGCAGCAGGACTAGCGGGGTGGGGACCGGGGAGCTGTTTTTT.

This clone was observed a single time. The chain employs TRBV5-1 and TRBJ2-7, with no clear D. Germline values: CDR1 SGHRS, CDR2 YFSETQ. The CDR3 length is 11 residues. Trimming stripped 0 bases from V and 6 bases from J, with 4 bases between. The CDR3, as DNA: TGCGCCAGCAGCTTGGAATCCGAGCAGTACTTC. Protein sequence: CASSLESEQYF.

The rearrangement links TRBV18 to TRBJ1-1, with a tentative D call TRBD1 (5 bases). This CDR3 comprises 13 residues. Germline V gene sequence: CDR1 KGHSH, CDR2 LQKENI. Deletions cut 2 bases from V and 4 bases from J, with 8 bases between. In nucleotides, the CDR3 is TGTGCCAGCTCACCAAAGGGGCCCACTGAAGCTTTCTTT. It translates to CASSPKGPTEAFF.

The J gene is TRBJ1-2, the V gene TRBV14; D gene unclear. This CDR3 region has 12 residues. Per the germline V gene, CDR1 is SGHDN and CDR2 is FVKESK. Between the trimmed V and J ends, which lost 4 bases and 5 bases, there was a span of 8 bases. The CDR3 loop is CASSPGVYGYTF. CDR3 coding DNA: TGTGCCAGCAGCCCTGGTGTGTATGGCTACACCTTC.

This clone was recorded once. The gene calls are TRBV5-1 and TRBJ2-1; 9 nucleotides match TRBD1. CDR1 SGHRS and CDR2 YFSETQ come from the germline V gene. The CDR3 contains 20 residues. Trimming removed 5 bases from V and 0 bases from J; junction bases left unmatched: 18. CDR3 sequence (DNA): TGCGCCAGCAGACGACTCTTGGGGGACAGGGTCTCGAGCTCCTACAATGAGCAGTTCTTC. Translation gives CASRRLLGDRVSSSYNEQFF. Together with reference TRBV5-1 and TRBJ2-1, the CDR3 gives the full variable domain: KAGVTQTPRYLIKTRGQQVTLSCSPISGHRSVSWYQQTPGQGLQFLFEYFSETQRNKGNFPGRFSGRQFSNSRSEMNVSTLELGDSALYLCASRRLLGDRVSSSYNEQFFGPGTRLTVL.

The rearrangement links TRBV19 to TRBJ1-5; TRBD1 matches at 8 bases. Germline values: CDR1 LNHDA, CDR2 SQIVND (reference sequence). The J segment lost 6 bases and the V segment lost 2 bases, leaving 9 bases of the junction unmatched. The CDR3 extends over 16 amino acids. In nucleotides, the CDR3 is TGTGCCAGTAGTATAAGTCAGGGGGCCTGGGGTCAGCCCCAGCATTTT. Its translation: CASSISQGAWGQPQHF.

The chain joins TRBV28 to TRBJ1-5, with unresolved D. Germline-derived CDR1 and CDR2 are MDHEN and SYDVKM. The CDR3 loop spans 16 amino acids. Trimming pared 0 bases from V and 4 bases from J, leaving 13 bases between. The CDR3 DNA reads as TGTGCCAGCAGTTTATGGGGTACGGGTGTTAATCAGCCCCAGCATTTT. It yields the protein CASSLWGTGVNQPQHF.

Remarks on this clone: The junction does not match germline at one end; this may be a read error. This chain joins TRBV20-1 and TRBJ2-3; 14 nucleotides match TRBD2. CDR3 length: 11 residues. CDR1 and CDR2 (germline): DFQATT, SNEGSKA (reference sequence). CDR3 residues: CSARTSGRVHF. CDR3 coding DNA: TGCAGTGCTAGGACTAGCGGGAGGGTCCATTTT.

The V gene is TRBV7-2, the J gene TRBJ1-5; 10 positions match TRBD1. Germline trimming cut 5 bases from V and 7 bases from J; bases unmatched to any gene: 11. Per the germline V gene, CDR1 is SGHTA and CDR2 is FQGNSA. The CDR3 consists of 16 residues. CDR3 coding DNA: TGTGCCAGCAGCCGCTCCACGGGACAGGGGATACAGCCCCAGCATTTT. It codes for CASSRSTGQGIQPQHF.

This clone was recorded only once. In nucleotides, the CDR3 is TGTGCCAGCAGTGAGCGTCGAGCCACCCTGGGCAGTCAGCCCCAGCATTTT. It is translated as CASSERRATLGSQPQHF. The chain carries TRBV6-1 and TRBJ1-5; D is ambiguous. Per the germline V gene, CDR1 is MNHNS and CDR2 is SASEGT. V was clipped by 3 bases and J by 6 bases, with 21 bases between them. The CDR3 has 17 amino acids.

This CDR3 reads CAWWTSGIIHEQFF. CDR3 sequence (DNA): TGTGCCTGGTGGACTAGCGGGATAATCCATGAGCAGTTCTTC. V and J are TRBV30 and TRBJ2-1, with 12 positions matching TRBD2. The CDR3 has 14 amino acids. The germline V gene has CDR1 GTSNPN and CDR2 SVGIG (reference sequence). With 5 bases clipped from V and 8 bases from J, the junction kept 7 bases outside the gene matches.

V gene TRBV27 combines with J gene TRBJ2-7; TRBD2 agrees at 10 bases. V lost 1 base and J lost 0; bases outside the gene matches: 3. The CDR3 runs to 16 residues. CDR1 is MNHEY, CDR2 SMNVEV, per germline (reference sequence). CDR3 in DNA: TGTGCCAGCAGTTTATGGACTAGCGGAAGCTCCTACGAGCAGTACTTC. Translating gives CASSLWTSGSSYEQYF.

This chain uses TRBV12-5 with TRBJ2-5; D may be TRBD2 (7 bases). This CDR3 is built from 14 residues. Trimming pared 1 base from V and 9 bases from J, leaving 15 bases between. Germline V gene lookup returns CDR1 LGHNT and CDR2 FRNRAP. The CDR3 nucleotides read TGTGCTAGTGGTTTGGGGACAGACGCGGGGGCCCAGTACTTC. Translated: CASGLGTDAGAQYF.

The chain carries TRBV7-9 and TRBJ2-7, with D uncertain. Germline CDR1 reads SEHNR; CDR2 reads FQNEAQ (reference sequence). Trimming left V 0 bases short and J 0 bases short, with 15 bases between. This CDR3 spans 17 amino acids. CDR3 sequence reads: CASSLALRTHSSYEQYF. In DNA, the CDR3 is TGTGCCAGCAGCTTAGCGCTTCGGACCCATAGCTCCTACGAGCAGTACTTC.

This rearrangement joins TRBV27 to TRBJ1-1, with D perhaps TRBD1 (6 bases). Trimming stripped 7 bases from V and 4 bases from J, with 13 bases between. The CDR3 sequence is 13 residues long. Germline loops: CDR1 MNHEY, CDR2 SMNVEV (reference sequence). CDR3 protein: CASTDRRGTEAFF. In DNA, the CDR3 is TGTGCCAGCACAGACAGGAGGGGCACTGAAGCTTTCTTT.

Of note for this clone: This specimen includes other DNA sequences encoding the same CDR3. The chain uses TRBV9 and TRBJ1-5; a possible D gene is TRBD1 (6 bases). In germline, CDR1 is SGDLS, CDR2 YYNGEE. The CDR3 is 14 amino acids. The germline V and J ends were trimmed by 0 bases and 5 bases, with 9 bases remaining between them. CDR3 in amino acids: CASSVEGGDQPQHF. In DNA, the CDR3 is TGTGCCAGCAGCGTAGAAGGGGGAGATCAGCCCCAGCATTTT.